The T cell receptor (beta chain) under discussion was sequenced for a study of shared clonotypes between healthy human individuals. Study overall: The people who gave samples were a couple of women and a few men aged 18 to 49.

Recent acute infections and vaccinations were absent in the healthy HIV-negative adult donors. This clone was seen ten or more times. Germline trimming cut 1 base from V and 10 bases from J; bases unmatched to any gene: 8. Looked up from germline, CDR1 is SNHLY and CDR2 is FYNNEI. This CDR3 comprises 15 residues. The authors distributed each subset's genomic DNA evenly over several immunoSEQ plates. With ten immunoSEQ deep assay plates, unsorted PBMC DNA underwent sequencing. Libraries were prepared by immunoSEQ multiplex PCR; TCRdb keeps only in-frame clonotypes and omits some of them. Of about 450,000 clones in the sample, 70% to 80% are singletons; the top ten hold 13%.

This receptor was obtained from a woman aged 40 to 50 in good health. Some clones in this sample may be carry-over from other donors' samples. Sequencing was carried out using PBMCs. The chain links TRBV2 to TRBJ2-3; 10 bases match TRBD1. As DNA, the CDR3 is TGTGCCAGCAGTGAAGGACAGGGGGCGCTTGGTGCGCAGTATTTT. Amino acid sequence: CASSEGQGALGAQYF.